The 22 T cell receptor beta chains below come from one sample, sequenced in a study of T cell repertoires in ileal Crohn's disease. Using immunoSEQ multiplex PCR, the repertoire was profiled, and TCRdb retains in-frame clones only, with some absent. The profile covers more than 4,500 clones, with approximately 82% appearing a single time and around 10% taken by the ten largest. The sample was ileal tissue. The receptors here all came from an adult with Crohn's disease.

The J gene is TRBJ1-1, the V gene TRBV2, with D possibly TRBD1 on 5 matching bases. This CDR3 has 14 residues. V gave up 6 bases and J gave up 0 bases, with 11 bases separating them. Germline CDR1 SNHLY, CDR2 FYNNEI. This CDR3 is CASSGGRMNTEAFF. The CDR3, as DNA: TGTGCCAGCAGCGGGGGACGGATGAACACTGAAGCTTTCTTT.

The chain joins TRBV10-3 to TRBJ1-2, with D uncertain. Germline V gene lookup returns CDR1 ENHRY and CDR2 SYGVKD. The CDR3 is made up of 15 amino acids. V was shortened by 8 bases and J by 7 bases, with 23 bases between the two germline ends. The CDR3 nucleotides read TGTGCCATCCCAAAGGCCCCCACGTCGGGTGGTGGCTACACCTTC. Residues: CAIPKAPTSGGGYTF.

This clone was picked up one time. This chain joins TRBV2 and TRBJ2-2, with D tentatively TRBD1 (6 bases). Germline V gene data show CDR1 as SNHLY and CDR2 as FYNNEI. The CDR3 covers 16 residues. V lost 2 bases to trimming and J lost 9 bases, with 19 bases between them. CDR3 DNA sequence: TGTGCCAGCAGTGAAAGTGGGCAGGGGTTTGTCCGGGAGCTGTTTTTT. Translation: CASSESGQGFVRELFF.

The chain joins TRBV5-1 to TRBJ2-7, with a possible D match to TRBD1 (5 bases). From germline, CDR1 is SGHRS and CDR2 YFSETQ. V was cut by 5 bases and J by 3 bases, with 15 bases left in between. CDR3 length: 14 amino acids. CDR3: CASSPRVSDYEQYF. The DNA for the CDR3 is TGCGCCAGCAGTCCCAGGGTCTCGGACTACGAGCAGTACTTC. The full variable domain, with the rest looked up from reference TRBV5-1 and TRBJ2-7, is KAGVTQTPRYLIKTRGQQVTLSCSPISGHRSVSWYQQTPGQGLQFLFEYFSETQRNKGNFPGRFSGRQFSNSRSEMNVSTLELGDSALYLCASSPRVSDYEQYFGPGTRLTVT.

The V and J genes are TRBV29-1 and TRBJ1-3; D is unclear. Germline-derived CDR1 and CDR2 are SQVTM and ANQGSEA. Trimming stripped 5 bases from V and 0 bases from J, with 8 bases between. This CDR3 comprises 13 residues. The CDR3 DNA is TGCAGCGTTAAGCTGAACTCTGGAAACACCATATATTTT. Protein: CSVKLNSGNTIYF.

The rearrangement joins TRBV7-9 to TRBJ1-4; D gene ambiguous. Per the germline V gene, CDR1 is SEHNR and CDR2 is FQNEAQ (reference sequence). V was shortened by 2 bases and J by 3 bases, with 13 bases between the two germline ends. The CDR3 length is 16 residues. CDR3 region: CASSLSTSPANEKLFF. CDR3 nucleotide sequence: TGTGCCAGCAGCTTAAGCACTTCCCCGGCTAATGAAAAACTGTTTTTT. The full variable domain, with the rest looked up from reference TRBV7-9 and TRBJ1-4, is DTGVSQNPRHKITKRGQNVTFRCDPISEHNRLYWYRQTLGQGPEFLTYFQNEAQLEKSRLLSDRFSAERPKGSFSTLEIQRTEQGDSAMYLCASSLSTSPANEKLFFGSGTQLSVL.

By share of the sample, this clone is large (0.1 to 1%). For the CDR3, the DNA is TGTGCCACCAGCAGTGACAATCCCGGGGAGCTGTTTTTT. This encodes CATSSDNPGELFF. The chain couples TRBV15 to TRBJ2-2; no firm D call. The ends were cut back, 3 bases at V and 6 bases at J, with 8 bases in the middle. Germline V gene data show CDR1 as LNHNV and CDR2 as YYDKDF (reference sequence). The CDR3 runs to 13 residues.

The chain uses TRBV29-1 and TRBJ1-2, with D perhaps matching TRBD1 (5 bases). Trimming left V 7 bases short and J 2 bases short, with 8 bases between. Germline V gene data show CDR1 as SQVTM and CDR2 as ANQGSEA. This CDR3 region has 11 residues. The chain's CDR3 is CSGGVNYGYTF. CDR3 bases: TGCAGCGGGGGGGTCAACTATGGCTACACCTTC.

As to this clone: This CDR3 is also generated by other DNA sequences in the sample. V and J are TRBV18 and TRBJ1-2; 8 nucleotides agree with TRBD1. The CDR3 sequence is 13 residues long. Germline V gene sequence: CDR1 KGHSH, CDR2 LQKENI. Trimming took 6 bases from V and 9 from J; bases not matched to a gene: 9. The CDR3 region is CASSPATGESYTF. The CDR3 bases are TGTGCCAGCTCGCCGGCGACAGGGGAGAGCTACACCTTC.

The chain employs TRBV5-1 and TRBJ1-4; D unclear. The CDR3 runs to 14 residues. Per the germline V gene, CDR1 is SGHRS and CDR2 is YFSETQ. V lost 6 bases and J 4 bases, leaving 13 bases between the germline ends. The DNA for the CDR3 is TGCGCCAGCAACCTCTGGCCAAGTAATGAAAAACTGTTTTTT. As protein: CASNLWPSNEKLFF.

The chain links TRBV7-6 to TRBJ2-3; no definite D call. There are 12 residues in the CDR3. The V end lost 5 bases, the J end lost 5 bases, and 8 bases lay between the germline ends. Germline CDR1 SGHVS, CDR2 FNYEAQ. The CDR3 DNA follows: TGTGCCAGCAGCCAGGCAAGAGATACGCAGTATTTT. Translation gives CASSQARDTQYF.

Only a few counts were recorded for this clone. The chain couples TRBV5-5 to TRBJ2-7, with D tentatively TRBD2 (5 bases). The CDR3 spans 15 residues. The germline V gene has CDR1 SGHKS and CDR2 YYEKEE (reference sequence). V was shortened by 0 bases and J by 2 bases, with 12 bases between the two germline ends. In DNA, the CDR3 is TGTGCCAGCAGCTTGGCGGTCACCGGGACCTACGAGCAGTACTTC. Its protein is CASSLAVTGTYEQYF. Drawing the rest from reference TRBV5-5 and TRBJ2-7, the complete variable domain is DAGVTQSPTHLIKTRGQQVTLRCSPISGHKSVSWYQQVLGQGPQFIFQYYEKEERGRGNFPDRFSARQFPNYSSELNVNALLLGDSALYLCASSLAVTGTYEQYFGPGTRLTVT.

The chain employs TRBV18 and TRBJ1-1; D is ambiguous. The germline CDR1 and CDR2 sequences are KGHSH and LQKENI. The V and J ends lost 6 bases and 1 base respectively, with 9 bases between them. This CDR3 has 13 amino acids. CDR3 DNA sequence: TGTGCCAGCTCCCTTTCAGGGAACACTGAAGCTTTCTTT. This gives the protein CASSLSGNTEAFF.

This clone has more than one count but fewer than ten. CDR3 region: CASSVGSLTGATEAFF. The CDR3 bases are TGTGCCAGCAGCGTAGGGTCCCTTACAGGGGCCACTGAAGCTTTCTTT. The chain links TRBV9 to TRBJ1-1; 7 nucleotides align to TRBD1. This CDR3 region has 16 residues. Losses at the gene ends were 0 bases for V and 4 bases for J; bases not matched to a gene: 9. The V gene's germline CDR1 is SGDLS and CDR2 YYNGEE.

This clone was recorded a few times. This chain joins TRBV5-5 and TRBJ2-2, with D perhaps matching TRBD1 (6 bases). Trimming cost V 4 bases and J 3 bases, with 25 bases left between them. In germline, CDR1 is SGHKS, CDR2 YYEKEE (reference sequence). This CDR3 has 19 residues. The DNA of the CDR3 is TGTGCCAGCAGCATCAGCCGGGACACACCTATTCGGGACACCGGGGAGCTGTTTTTT. Translated: CASSISRDTPIRDTGELFF.

The chain carries TRBV7-2 and TRBJ2-5, with D possibly being TRBD2 (5 bases). This CDR3 is 15 amino acids long. Germline V gene data show CDR1 as SGHTA and CDR2 as FQGNSA. V shed 1 base and J shed 1 base, with 10 bases lying between them. In DNA, the CDR3 is TGTGCCAGCAGCTTAGGGCTAGCCCTCCAAGAGACCCAGTACTTC. It encodes CASSLGLALQETQYF.

The gene calls are TRBV28 and TRBJ1-2; 8 bases map to TRBD1. CDR1 is MDHEN and CDR2 is SYDVKM in the germline V gene. This CDR3 region has 15 residues. The trim removed 9 bases at V and 6 bases at J, leaving 15 bases unmatched. CDR3 in DNA: TGTGCCAGTTCCTGGACAGGGCTTTTGGTGGATGGCTACACCTTC. Its translation: CASSWTGLLVDGYTF.

This chain connects TRBV4-1 to TRBJ1-1; D is perhaps TRBD1 (6 bases). The V gene's germline CDR1 is MGHRA and CDR2 YSYEKL. This CDR3 is 15 amino acids long. The V and J ends lost 1 base and 2 bases respectively, with 11 bases between them. Here the CDR3 DNA reads TGCGCCAGCAGCCAAGTGCCGGACAGTAACACTGAAGCTTTCTTT. Protein sequence: CASSQVPDSNTEAFF.

The chain recombines TRBV4-1 with TRBJ2-3; D is perhaps TRBD1 (5 bases). This CDR3 spans 16 amino acids. Trimming took off 3 bases at V and 0 bases at J, with 13 bases between the two ends. Germline CDR1 and CDR2: MGHRA and YSYEKL. The CDR3 DNA reads TGCGCCAGCAGCCAGGCCCCCAGGGTTAGCACAGATACGCAGTATTTT. It yields the protein CASSQAPRVSTDTQYF.

The chain couples TRBV28 to TRBJ1-3, with D perhaps matching TRBD1 (6 bases). Germline CDR1 MDHEN, CDR2 SYDVKM. This CDR3 comprises 13 residues. Trimming shortened V by 10 bases and J by 4 bases, and 14 bases separated the two germline ends. CDR3 loop: CATLGGPGNTIYF. In nucleotides, the CDR3 is TGTGCCACCCTTGGGGGCCCGGGAAACACCATATATTTT.

The CDR3: CASTPRRLGTGNEKLFF. CDR3 nucleotides: TGTGCCAGTACTCCTCGTCGACTCGGGACAGGGAATGAAAAACTGTTTTTT. The chain uses TRBV19 and TRBJ1-4, with 9 bases matching TRBD1. Germline V gene sequence: CDR1 LNHDA, CDR2 SQIVND (reference sequence). This CDR3 is 17 amino acids long. Trimming cost V 7 bases and J 5 bases; bases outside gene matches: 14.

The rearrangement joins TRBV6-1 to TRBJ2-1; weak D call: TRBD1 (5 bases). The CDR3 extends over 15 amino acids. The V and J ends lost 6 bases and 0 bases respectively, with 12 bases between them. Looked up from germline, CDR1 is MNHNS and CDR2 is SASEGT. The CDR3 here is CASRIRVSSYNEQFF. CDR3 DNA sequence: TGTGCCAGCAGGATCAGGGTGAGCTCCTACAATGAGCAGTTCTTC.